One and the same sample provided the 25 T cell receptor beta chains below, sequenced in a study of spatial heterogeneity in lung cancer. Indicated time point: sample taken at primary tumor resection. Study results and caveats: The number of expanded tumor alpha and beta chains correlated with mutation number.

TCRdb ran MiXCR on the 5' RACE reads and lists one entry per CDR3 protein. The table records 17,000 or so distinct CDR3 sequences, roughly 6% of them present only once. These receptors are not linked to any known antigen. Source: lung tumor tissue, taken at surgery. The receptors were gathered from a male donor with early-stage non-small cell lung cancer.

The chain combines TRBV20-1 with TRBJ2-3, with TRBD1 matching over 9 bases. Per the germline V gene, CDR1 is DFQATT and CDR2 is SNEGSKA (reference sequence). This CDR3 is 14 amino acids long. The junction had 6 bases not matched to a gene; V was cut back by 5 bases and J by 3 bases. The CDR3 sequence is CSASQGAHTDTQYF. CDR3 in DNA: TGCAGTGCTTCACAGGGGGCGCATACAGATACGCAGTATTTT.

This clonotype was counted ten times or more. V and J are TRBV20-1 and TRBJ2-1, with D hard to call. This CDR3 region has 13 residues. Germline V gene lookup returns CDR1 DFQATT and CDR2 SNEGSKA (reference sequence). Trimming removed 1 base from V and 4 bases from J, with 8 bases in between. The CDR3: CSARGPPYNEQFF. The CDR3 DNA reads as TGCAGTGCTAGAGGCCCCCCGTACAATGAGCAGTTCTTC.

The sample holds many counts of this clonotype. V and J are TRBV6-1 and TRBJ1-1; TRBD1 might be the D (5 bases). There are 14 residues in the CDR3. Deletions cut 3 bases from V and 3 bases from J, with 11 bases between. CDR1 and CDR2 (germline): MNHNS, SASEGT. The CDR3 reads CASSDEGLDTEAFF. CDR3 coding DNA: TGTGCCAGCAGTGATGAGGGACTTGACACTGAAGCTTTCTTT.

By share of the sample, this clonotype is medium-sized. The chain uses TRBV5-1 and TRBJ1-1; no definite D call. Trimming left V 0 bases short and J 1 base short, with 4 bases between. In germline, CDR1 is SGHRS, CDR2 YFSETQ. The CDR3 loop spans 13 amino acids. DNA of the CDR3: TGCGCCAGCAGCTTGGCAGGGAACACTGAAGCTTTCTTT. As protein: CASSLAGNTEAFF.

This clonotype was picked up many times. J is TRBJ2-1 and V is TRBV6-5; D is perhaps TRBD2 (6 bases). The V gene lost 7 bases and the J gene lost 6 bases, with 19 bases spanning the gap. Germline CDR1 MNHEY, CDR2 SVGAGI. There are 15 residues in the CDR3. The CDR3 reads CASKVGRSSGNEQFF. DNA for the CDR3: TGTGCCAGCAAAGTGGGGAGGAGCTCGGGCAATGAGCAGTTCTTC.

The sample holds many counts of this clonotype. The chain is built from TRBV29-1 and TRBJ2-5; 11 bases map to TRBD2. Germline V gene data show CDR1 as SQVTM and CDR2 as ANQGSEA. V was pared by 0 bases and J by 5 bases, with 11 bases of the junction left unmatched. The CDR3 has 17 residues. The CDR3 nucleotides are TGCAGCGTTGAAGAGATCCGGACTAGCGGGTTGGTTGAGACCCAGTACTTC. It is translated as CSVEEIRTSGLVETQYF.

This clonotype was recorded many times. The chain is built from TRBV5-1 and TRBJ1-6; D perhaps matches TRBD1 (5 bases). Trimming left V 4 bases short and J 7 bases short, with 12 bases between. The CDR3 is 14 amino acids. Germline loops: CDR1 SGHRS, CDR2 YFSETQ. In nucleotides, the CDR3 is TGCGCCAGCAGCGCTGACAGAGCGAATTCACCCCTCCACTTT. Amino acid sequence: CASSADRANSPLHF.

The table lists this clonotype with a few counts. The chain combines TRBV30 with TRBJ2-7; 7 bases map to TRBD2. Germline loops: CDR1 GTSNPN, CDR2 SVGIG (reference sequence). The trim removed 8 bases at V and 1 base at J, leaving 8 bases unmatched. The CDR3 runs to 13 residues. The CDR3 sequence is CAGLGPGSYEQYF. CDR3 coding DNA: TGTGCCGGACTAGGCCCAGGGTCCTACGAGCAGTACTTC.

J is TRBJ2-5 and V is TRBV27, with a weak D call TRBD1 (6 bases). CDR3 length: 14 residues. Germline CDR1 MNHEY, CDR2 SMNVEV (reference sequence). V was trimmed by 6 bases and J by 4 bases, leaving 15 bases between them. The CDR3 nucleotides are TGTGCCAGCAGCCTCCAACAGGGTCCAGAGACCCAGTACTTC. Its translation: CASSLQQGPETQYF.

This clonotype was counted at least ten times. The CDR3 region is CASSPGSSTNEKLFF. The CDR3 bases are TGCGCCAGCAGCCCCGGCAGCTCAACTAATGAAAAACTGTTTTTT. The V and J genes are TRBV5-1 and TRBJ1-4; no reliable D call. Germline CDR1 reads SGHRS; CDR2 reads YFSETQ. With 4 bases removed from V and 0 bases from J, the gap between germline ends came to 10 bases. The CDR3 is 15 amino acids.

At least ten counts were recorded for this clonotype. Here the CDR3 DNA reads TGTGCCAGCAGCCCGGATTTAAACTATGGCTACACCTTC. Translation: CASSPDLNYGYTF. The genes are TRBV12-3 or TRBV12-4 and TRBJ1-2; D is ambiguous. The CDR3 length is 13 residues. V shed 6 bases and J shed 2 bases, with 10 bases lying between them.

This clonotype was counted ten times or more. It is unclear where the CDR3 begins or ends on the DNA, so no DNA is shown, and the CDR3 is as TCRdb lists it. The V gene is TRBV7-9, the J gene TRBJ2-5; TRBD1, as called in the table, went unchecked against the DNA. The CDR3 totals 12 residues, both ends included. Germline V CDR1 and CDR2: SEHNR, FQNEAQ (reference sequence). CDR3 loop: CASSWGRGTMDF.

This chain uses TRBV20-1 with TRBJ2-7, with 13 bases identical to TRBD2. The CDR3 length is 13 residues. Germline V CDR1 and CDR2: DFQATT, SNEGSKA (reference sequence). V was clipped by 5 bases and J by 7 bases; unmatched bases: 5. DNA for the CDR3: TGCAGTGCTTCGGGACTAGCGGGGTGGGAGCAGTACTTC. Translating gives CSASGLAGWEQYF.

This clonotype showed up many times. The V call is TRBV7-2, the J call TRBJ1-2; a weak D match, TRBD1 (6 bases). This CDR3 region has 14 residues. The V gene's germline CDR1 is SGHTA and CDR2 FQGNSA. Trimming stripped 1 base from V and 2 bases from J, with 8 bases between. Here the CDR3 reads CASSLGQVNYGYTF. The CDR3 DNA reads as TGTGCCAGCAGCTTAGGACAGGTGAACTATGGCTACACCTTC.

This clonotype rates as medium-sized. This rearrangement joins TRBV27 to TRBJ2-2; no clear D. Germline V gene sequence: CDR1 MNHEY, CDR2 SMNVEV (reference sequence). CDR3 length: 14 amino acids. The ends were cut back, 2 bases at V and 8 bases at J, with 12 bases in the middle. The CDR3 here is CASSLDATVGELFF. Written as DNA, the CDR3 is TGTGCCAGCAGTTTAGACGCCACAGTAGGGGAGCTGTTTTTT.

This clonotype was detected many times. The rearrangement joins TRBV5-1 to TRBJ2-7; TRBD1 aligns across 7 bases. CDR3 size: 13 residues. V dropped 5 bases and J dropped 7; count of bases not matched to a gene: 9. Germline CDR1 and CDR2: SGHRS and YFSETQ. CDR3 in amino acids: CASSLDRAGEQYF. The DNA for the CDR3 is TGCGCCAGCAGTCTTGACAGGGCAGGGGAGCAGTACTTC.

This clonotype was seen a handful of times. The gene calls are TRBV11-2 and TRBJ2-3, with 7 bases identical to TRBD1. The CDR3 has 15 residues. From germline, CDR1 is SGHAT and CDR2 FQNNGV. Germline trimming cut 1 base from V and 5 bases from J; bases unmatched to any gene: 6. The CDR3 nucleotides read TGTGCCAGCAGCTTAGGCCCTGACAGGGAAGATACGCAGTATTTT. This codes for CASSLGPDREDTQYF.

This clonotype was picked up many times. CDR3 in amino acids: CASSPKTSKGWGNTIYF. The CDR3 DNA follows: TGCGCCAGCAGCCCGAAGACCAGTAAGGGATGGGGAAACACCATATATTTT. The J gene is TRBJ1-3, the V gene TRBV4-3; no firm D call. Trimming shortened V by 4 bases and J by 4 bases, and 20 bases separated the two germline ends. Germline V gene sequence: CDR1 LGHNA, CDR2 YSLEER. The CDR3 extends over 17 amino acids.

In this sample, this clonotype turned up many times. V is TRBV20-1 and J is TRBJ2-7; 8 positions match TRBD2. The CDR3 is 15 residues long. Germline trimming cut 6 bases from V and 2 bases from J; bases unmatched to any gene: 12. Germline lookup yields CDR1 DFQATT and CDR2 SNEGSKA (reference sequence). In DNA, the CDR3 is TGCAGTGCAAACCCGGCGGGGGGCGCAGCCTACGAGCAGTACTTC. This translates into CSANPAGGAAYEQYF.

This clonotype showed up many times. The V and J genes are TRBV20-1 and TRBJ2-3, with 10 bases matching TRBD2. Losses at the gene ends were 0 bases for V and 0 bases for J; bases not matched to a gene: 3. In germline, CDR1 is DFQATT, CDR2 SNEGSKA (reference sequence). The CDR3 spans 16 residues. CDR3 nucleotides: TGCAGTGCTAGAGATAGCGGGAGGCTAAGCACAGATACGCAGTATTTT. Its protein is CSARDSGRLSTDTQYF.

This clonotype is categorized as medium-sized (0.01 to 0.1%). The genes are TRBV5-6 and TRBJ2-7, with 11 bases identical to TRBD1. V dropped 3 bases and J dropped 3; count of bases not matched to a gene: 5. CDR3 length: 15 amino acids. Germline CDR1 reads SGHDT; CDR2 reads YYEEEE. The CDR3 region has the DNA TGTGCCAGCAGCTCGACGGACAGGGGGCTCTACGAGCAGTACTTC. Residues: CASSSTDRGLYEQYF.

This clonotype was counted at least ten times. The rearrangement links TRBV7-2 to TRBJ1-2, with 7 bases matching TRBD1. Germline V lookup: CDR1 SGHTA, CDR2 FQGNSA. The CDR3 extends over 13 amino acids. J lost 2 bases, V lost 5 bases, and 2 bases had no gene match. The CDR3 protein is CASSPGQNYGYTF. The CDR3 DNA is TGTGCCAGCAGCCCGGGACAGAACTATGGCTACACCTTC.

This clonotype was picked up many times. The gene calls are TRBV5-4 and TRBJ2-5; TRBD2 aligns across 8 bases. The germline V gene encodes CDR1 SGHNT and CDR2 YYREEE (reference sequence). V was pared by 4 bases and J by 5 bases, with 13 bases of the junction left unmatched. The CDR3 spans 16 residues. CDR3 sequence reads: CASSSLSGGHRETQYF. CDR3 sequence (DNA): TGTGCCAGCAGCAGCTTGTCGGGAGGGCATCGGGAGACCCAGTACTTC.

This clonotype showed up many times. The CDR3 spells CASSSSGTQETQYF. As DNA, the CDR3 is TGTGCCAGCAGCTCCTCGGGGACCCAAGAGACCCAGTACTTC. The genes are TRBV7-2 and TRBJ2-5; possibly TRBD1 or TRBD2 for D (5 bases each). The germline CDR1 and CDR2 sequences are SGHTA and FQGNSA. The CDR3 extends over 14 amino acids. Trimming stripped 4 bases from V and 1 base from J, with 10 bases between.

This clonotype was counted at least ten times. The chain carries TRBV4-3 and TRBJ1-4; D unclear. Between the trimmed V and J ends, which lost 1 base and 4 bases, there was a span of 13 bases. The CDR3 is 16 residues long. Looked up from germline, CDR1 is LGHNA and CDR2 is YSLEER. This CDR3 is CASSQAARAVNEKLFF. The CDR3 DNA reads as TGCGCCAGCAGCCAAGCTGCCCGGGCAGTTAATGAAAAACTGTTTTTT.